Listed below are T cell receptor beta chains from one sample, sequenced in a study of response to subunit inactivated influenza vaccine. TCRdb re-called the RT-PCR reads through MiXCR, storing one row per CDR3 protein. In the table there are roughly 780,000 distinct CDR3 sequences, approximately 18% of which are singletons. Source: PBMCs from blood, taken 4 to 6 days after vaccination. These receptors were taken from a man aged 45-65 years who received an inactivated influenza vaccine. Both conserved end residues are part of each CDR3. Fields, in order: D gene, CDR3 length, J gene, V gene, clone size, CDR3 DNA, CDR3 protein. The D gene is left open where the match is weak. Expanded clones are given a class, and other clones once, few, many or no size at all.

D: .
length: 14
J: TRBJ2-3
V: TRBV7-8
size: .
DNA: TGTGCCAGCAGCTTATCGCGGCGGGCAGATACGCAGTATTTT
CDR3: CASSLSRRADTQYF

D: .
length: 17
J: TRBJ1-2
V: TRBV4-3
size: few
DNA: TGCGCCAGCAGCCAAGATCGTGTTGTCACAGCAAACTATGGCTACACCTTC
CDR3: CASSQDRVVTANYGYTF

D: .
length: 13
J: TRBJ2-7
V: TRBV20-1
size: .
DNA: TGCAGTGCTAGAGATCCAATCCCAGCCGAGCAGTACTTC
CDR3: CSARDPIPAEQYF

D: .
length: 14
J: TRBJ2-7
V: TRBV29-1
size: many
DNA: TGCAGCGTCCGCGGAGACCCGAGAACGGGGGAGCAGTACTTC
CDR3: CSVRGDPRTGEQYF

D: TRBD1
length: 18
J: TRBJ1-5
V: TRBV5-1
size: .
DNA: TGCGCCAGCAGCTCGTCCCGGGACAGGGTTGGGGGCAATCAGCCCCAGCATTTT
CDR3: CASSSSRDRVGGNQPQHF

D: .
length: 14
J: TRBJ2-7
V: TRBV5-6
size: few
DNA: TGTGCCAGCAGCAACAGGGTTTCCCTCTACGAGCAGTACTTC
CDR3: CASSNRVSLYEQYF

D: TRBD2
length: 13
J: TRBJ2-7
V: TRBV20-1
size: many
DNA: TGCAGTGCTAGAGGGGACTACCGAGACGAGCAGTACTTC
CDR3: CSARGDYRDEQYF

D: TRBD1
length: 17
J: TRBJ1-5
V: TRBV15
size: .
DNA: TGTGCCACCAGCAGAGATTCGGGCAGGGGGCGTCGGCAGCCCCAGCATTTT
CDR3: CATSRDSGRGRRQPQHF

D: .
length: 15
J: TRBJ2-2
V: TRBV11-2
size: few
DNA: TGTGCCAGCAGCCTGTCGGGGTTATACACCGGGGAGCTGTTTTTT
CDR3: CASSLSGLYTGELFF

D: TRBD1
length: 18
J: TRBJ2-5
V: TRBV29-1
size: few
DNA: TGCAGCGTTGAAGAGTCGATCTTCAGGGGGCCGTCCTCCGAGACCCAGTACTTC
CDR3: CSVEESIFRGPSSETQYF

D: .
length: 14
J: TRBJ2-7
V: TRBV12-3/TRBV12-4
size: .
DNA: TGTGCCAGCCAAGGACCCTCATCCTCCTACGAGCAGTACTTC
CDR3: CASQGPSSSYEQYF

D: .
length: 13
J: TRBJ2-2
V: TRBV20-1
size: few
DNA: TGCAGTGCTCGGTACAGGGACACCGGGGAGCTGTTTTTT
CDR3: CSARYRDTGELFF

D: .
length: 12
J: TRBJ2-5
V: TRBV20-1
size: few
DNA: TGCAGTGCTGAGCGGGACCAAGAGACCCAGTACTTC
CDR3: CSAERDQETQYF

D: .
length: 14
J: TRBJ2-3
V: TRBV3-1
size: .
DNA: TGTGCCAGCAGCCAAGAAGACAACACAGATACGCAGTATTTT
CDR3: CASSQEDNTDTQYF

D: .
length: 14
J: TRBJ2-7
V: TRBV7-4
size: .
DNA: TGTGCCAGTACTCGGGCTGGCGACTCCTACGAGCAGTACTTC
CDR3: CASTRAGDSYEQYF

D: .
length: 15
J: TRBJ2-7
V: TRBV28
size: few
DNA: TGTGCCAGCAGTACCTTTCCGGGTAGGTCCTACGAGCAGTACTTC
CDR3: CASSTFPGRSYEQYF

D: .
length: 12
J: TRBJ2-3
V: TRBV4-2
size: .
DNA: TGTGCCAGCAGCCAAGAAAAAGATACGCAGTATTTT
CDR3: CASSQEKDTQYF

D: .
length: 15
J: TRBJ2-7
V: TRBV6-5
size: .
DNA: TGTGCCAGCAGTTATCAACCGCCCGGAAACTACGAGCAGTACTTC
CDR3: CASSYQPPGNYEQYF

D: TRBD2
length: 17
J: TRBJ2-2
V: TRBV4-3
size: .
DNA: TGCGCCAGCAGCCTACCGACTAGCGGGGGGGTTGTCGGGGAGCTGTTTTTT
CDR3: CASSLPTSGGVVGELFF

D: TRBD1
length: 13
J: TRBJ1-5
V: TRBV12-3/TRBV12-4
size: many
DNA: TGTGCCAGCACCCAGGGACAGGGTCAGCCCCAGCATTTT
CDR3: CASTQGQGQPQHF

D: .
length: 14
J: TRBJ2-2
V: TRBV10-2
size: few
DNA: TGCGCTAGCAGTGATGTGAGTTTCACCGGGGAGCTGTTTTTT
CDR3: CASSDVSFTGELFF

D: .
length: 15
J: TRBJ2-1
V: TRBV2
size: .
DNA: TGTGCCAGCAGTTCTACACGGGCTGGGGACAATGAGCAGTTCTTC
CDR3: CASSSTRAGDNEQFF

D: TRBD1
length: 14
J: TRBJ2-1
V: TRBV9
size: many
DNA: TGTGCCAGCAGTGCAGGGGGCGCGAGTAATGAGCAGTTCTTC
CDR3: CASSAGGASNEQFF

D: .
length: 14
J: TRBJ2-1
V: TRBV7-2
size: .
DNA: TGTGCCAGCAGGAACTTAGGGGGAGGCAATGAGCAGTTCTTC
CDR3: CASRNLGGGNEQFF

D: .
length: 14
J: TRBJ2-5
V: TRBV5-5
size: few
DNA: TGTGCCAGCAGCTTCCCGGGACTCCAAGAGACCCAGTACTTC
CDR3: CASSFPGLQETQYF

D: TRBD1
length: 12
J: TRBJ2-7
V: TRBV5-1
size: .
DNA: TGCGCCAGCAGCTCGGACAGGGAAGAGCAGTACTTC
CDR3: CASSSDREEQYF

D: TRBD1
length: 15
J: TRBJ2-3
V: TRBV20-1
size: .
DNA: TGCAGTGCTAGGCAACGGGACAGGGGAGGCGATACGCAGTATTTT
CDR3: CSARQRDRGGDTQYF

D: .
length: 14
J: TRBJ2-5
V: TRBV29-1
size: many
DNA: TGCAGCGCCTTGCCCACACAGTACCAAGAGACCCAGTACTTC
CDR3: CSALPTQYQETQYF

D: .
length: 15
J: TRBJ2-1
V: TRBV2
size: .
DNA: TGTGCCAGCAATCGACCCCCATCCGCCTACAATGAGCAGTTCTTC
CDR3: CASNRPPSAYNEQFF

D: .
length: 14
J: TRBJ2-5
V: TRBV7-2
size: few
DNA: TGTGCCAGCAGCCCGGGGCAGAGGGTGGAGACCCAGTACTTC
CDR3: CASSPGQRVETQYF

D: .
length: 14
J: TRBJ2-3
V: TRBV6-1
size: few
DNA: TGTGCCAGCACCGTCGGGGGAGCGGGAGATACGCAGTATTTT
CDR3: CASTVGGAGDTQYF

D: TRBD1
length: 14
J: TRBJ2-1
V: TRBV6-5
size: few
DNA: TGTGCCAGCAGTTCGGACAGGGGAAACAATGAGCAGTTCTTC
CDR3: CASSSDRGNNEQFF

D: TRBD2
length: 16
J: TRBJ2-7
V: TRBV4-2
size: few
DNA: TGTGCCAGCAGCCAAGATCTGCTCGCGGGGGTGCGGGAGCAGTACTTC
CDR3: CASSQDLLAGVREQYF

D: .
length: 12
J: TRBJ2-1
V: TRBV12-3/TRBV12-4
size: many
DNA: TGTGCCAGCAGTCCAGGCCGGCGGGAGCAGTTCTTC
CDR3: CASSPGRREQFF

D: .
length: 15
J: TRBJ2-5
V: TRBV9
size: many
DNA: TGTGCCAGCAGCGTAGAAGGGGCGTTCGGGGAGACCCAGTACTTC
CDR3: CASSVEGAFGETQYF

D: .
length: 15
J: TRBJ2-7
V: TRBV7-9
size: few
DNA: TGTGCCAGCACCCAAAGGGGCCACGGCTCCTACGAGCAGTACTTC
CDR3: CASTQRGHGSYEQYF

D: .
length: 14
J: TRBJ2-3
V: TRBV6-2/TRBV6-3
size: .
DNA: TGTGCCAGCAGTACCTTCATAACCGGCGATACGCAGTATTTT
CDR3: CASSTFITGDTQYF

D: .
length: 13
J: TRBJ2-1
V: TRBV29-1
size: many
DNA: TGCAGCGTTAACGGACTAGCAGGGGGTGAGCAGTTCTTC
CDR3: CSVNGLAGGEQFF

D: TRBD1
length: 13
J: TRBJ2-7
V: TRBV30
size: .
DNA: TGTGCCTGGAAAAGGGACAGACCCTACGAGCAGTACTTC
CDR3: CAWKRDRPYEQYF

D: .
length: 12
J: TRBJ1-4
V: TRBV28
size: few
DNA: TGTGCCAGCAGTTTACAAGTGGAAAAACTGTTTTTT
CDR3: CASSLQVEKLFF

D: TRBD1
length: 15
J: TRBJ1-5
V: TRBV12-3/TRBV12-4
size: .
DNA: TGTGCCAGCAGGGGACAGGGGGGTAGCAATCAGCCCCAGCATTTT
CDR3: CASRGQGGSNQPQHF

D: .
length: 16
J: TRBJ2-7
V: TRBV6-5
size: .
DNA: TGTGCCAGCAGTTACTCCCCCGGCAGGTTCGAATACGAGCAGTACTTC
CDR3: CASSYSPGRFEYEQYF